One sample yielded the 25 T cell receptor beta chains listed below, sequenced in a study of T cell clonality in common variable immunodeficiency. Study results and limitations: Reportedly, TCR beta sequences from common variable immunodeficiency showed fewer deletions and N-nucleotide insertions.

No antigen is known for these receptors. Sequenced by immunoSEQ multiplex PCR; TCRdb stores in-frame clones only, minus some. The sample has around 20,000 clones, none seen only once. The material sequenced was peripheral blood mononuclear cells. These receptors were collected from a human donor with common variable immunodeficiency.

This clone was picked up many times. The observed sequence ends 3 residues before the CDR3 terminus, with the missing tail filled in from the germline J gene. The rearrangement joins TRBV5-5 to TRBJ1-2; TRBD1 is a possible D gene (5 bases). Germline lookup yields CDR1 SGHKS and CDR2 YYEKEE (reference sequence). The CDR3 sequence is 15 residues long. Trimming took off 0 bases at V and 4 bases at J, with 13 bases between the two ends. The CDR3 DNA, read in part, is TGTGCCAGCAGCTTGGCCGCAGGGCTTGGCTATGGC. It yields the protein CASSLAAGLGYG. In full, the CDR3 is CASSLAAGLGYGYTF. Supplemented by reference TRBV5-5 and TRBJ1-2, the full variable domain reads DAGVTQSPTHLIKTRGQQVTLRCSPISGHKSVSWYQQVLGQGPQFIFQYYEKEERGRGNFPDRFSARQFPNYSSELNVNALLLGDSALYLCASSLAAGLGYGYTFGSGTRLTVV.

With respect to this clone: Coverage ceases 3 residues before the CDR3 finishes, and the germline J gene fills in the end. The chain joins TRBV10-3 to TRBJ2-5; 12 bases agree with TRBD2. Germline CDR1 is ENHRY and CDR2 is SYGVKD. The CDR3 sequence is 18 residues long. V dropped 2 bases and J dropped 0; count of bases not matched to a gene: 7. The CDR3 sequence is CAISETTSGGLHQETQYF. The covered CDR3 bases are TGTGCCATCAGTGAGACCACTAGCGGGGGGCTTCACCAAGAGACC.

This clone showed up just a few times. The read halts 3 residues ahead of the CDR3 end, with the missing end drawn from the germline J gene. The chain carries TRBV7-9 and TRBJ1-5; D is unclear. Germline CDR1 and CDR2: SEHNR and FQNEAQ (reference sequence). The CDR3 has 12 residues. Between the trimmed V and J ends, which lost 5 bases and 6 bases, there was a span of 8 bases. This CDR3 reads CASSIGGQPQHF. Incomplete CDR3 DNA: TGTGCCAGCAGCATCGGTGGTCAGCCC. Full variable domain (missing parts from reference TRBV7-9 and TRBJ1-5): DTGVSQNPRHKITKRGQNVTFRCDPISEHNRLYWYRQTLGQGPEFLTYFQNEAQLEKSRLLSDRFSAERPKGSFSTLEIQRTEQGDSAMYLCASSIGGQPQHFGDGTRLSIL.

This clone was observed at least ten times. The read stops 3 residues short of the end of the CDR3; the missing end is completed from the germline J gene. The chain couples TRBV7-8 to TRBJ2-7; unclear D gene. Germline V gene data show CDR1 as SGHVS and CDR2 as FQNEAQ. The V gene lost 0 bases and the J gene lost 4 bases, with 13 bases spanning the gap. This CDR3 is 15 amino acids long. The sequenced CDR3 bases are TGTGCCAGCAGCTTAGCAGTTGGTAGTTTGTACGAG. Translating it yields CASSLAVGSLYE. The complete CDR3 sequence is CASSLAVGSLYEQYF.

This clone has a count of ten or more. Read data end 3 residues before the CDR3 end; the end is taken from the germline J gene. At the DNA level, this CDR3 is encoded by other sequences in the same sample as well. V gene TRBV11-2 combines with J gene TRBJ1-1; a weak D match, TRBD1 (6 bases). The CDR3 consists of 13 residues. The V end was cut by 0 bases, the J end by 5 bases, with 7 bases between. Germline V gives CDR1 SGHAT, CDR2 FQNNGV. CDR3 protein: CASSLEQGTEAFF. The CDR3 bases that were read are TGTGCCAGCAGCTTAGAGCAGGGGACTGAA.

At least ten counts were recorded for this clone. The CDR3 end falls 3 residues outside the read, so it is completed with the germline J gene. J is TRBJ2-7 and V is TRBV20-1; 8 bases are shared with TRBD2. Unmatched junction bases numbered 13, after V lost 4 bases and J lost 2 bases. The CDR3 covers 16 residues. CDR1 DFQATT and CDR2 SNEGSKA come from the germline V gene (reference sequence). The sequenced part of the CDR3 DNA is TGCAGTGCTACACTCCAACCGGGACTAGGTACCTACGAG. Protein product: CSATLQPGLGTYE. The CDR3, in full, reads CSATLQPGLGTYEQYF.

This clone occurred many times. The read halts 3 residues ahead of the CDR3 end, with the missing end drawn from the germline J gene. The chain has TRBV5-1 and TRBJ2-5; 8 positions agree with TRBD2. CDR3 length equals 16 residues. In germline, CDR1 is SGHRS, CDR2 YFSETQ. After removal of 2 bases from V and 4 bases from J, the junction contained 10 bases not matched to a gene. The CDR3 DNA, read in part, is TGCGCCAGCAGCTTCCGAGCGGGGGAAGCGAGAGAGACC. Its translation is CASSFRAGEARET. The whole CDR3 protein is CASSFRAGEARETQYF.

This clone showed up many times. With the read ending 3 residues before the CDR3 end, the germline J gene is used to fill in that end. V and J are TRBV29-1 and TRBJ1-3; D is ambiguous. Trimming left V 2 bases short and J 2 bases short, with 7 bases between. The CDR3 is made up of 13 amino acids. Germline V gene sequence: CDR1 SQVTM, CDR2 ANQGSEA. This chain's CDR3 is CSVEFFTGNTIYF. Incomplete CDR3 DNA: TGCAGCGTTGAATTTTTTACTGGAAACACC.

This clone has ten or more counts. The read terminates 3 residues ahead of where the CDR3 ends, so the germline J gene completes it. The chain employs TRBV27 and TRBJ2-4, with 8 bases aligning to TRBD1. The J segment lost 6 bases and the V segment lost 8 bases, leaving 9 bases of the junction unmatched. CDR1 and CDR2 from the germline V gene are MNHEY and SMNVEV (reference sequence). The CDR3 has 14 amino acids. CDR3 DNA (partial): TGTGCCAGCTGGCCAGGGGGCGCTGGAAACATT. Protein sequence: CASWPGGAGNI. Given in full, the CDR3 is CASWPGGAGNIQYF.

In its sample, this clone was seen many times. A junction boundary mismatches the germline segment, possibly from a read error. The read terminates 3 residues before the CDR3 end, so the remaining end is supplied by the germline J gene. J is TRBJ2-7 and V is TRBV4-2; TRBD2 aligns across 9 bases. The CDR3 loop spans 16 amino acids. Looked up from germline, CDR1 is LGHNA and CDR2 is YNFKEQ. CDR3 amino acids: CASSRTLAGPYYEQYF. The covered CDR3 bases are TGCGCCAGCAGCCGAACCCTAGCGGGGCCGTACTACGAG.

The sample holds many counts of this clone. The DNA ends 3 residues before the CDR3 does, and the rest of the CDR3 is filled in from the germline J gene. The rearrangement links TRBV19 to TRBJ1-5, with TRBD1 matching over 9 bases. The germline V gene has CDR1 LNHDA and CDR2 SQIVND (reference sequence). V dropped 5 bases and J dropped 4; count of bases not matched to a gene: 3. The CDR3 extends over 14 amino acids. The CDR3: CASSLGQGNQPQHF. The part of the CDR3 DNA that was read is TGTGCCAGTAGTCTGGGACAGGGTAATCAGCCC. Looking up the rest from reference TRBV19 and TRBJ1-5 gives the full variable domain: DGGITQSPKYLFRKEGQNVTLSCEQNLNHDAMYWYRQDPGQGLRLIYYSQIVNDFQKGDIAEGYSVSREKKESFPLTVTSAQKNPTAFYLCASSLGQGNQPQHFGDGTRLSIL.

The table lists this clone with many counts. The CDR3 end falls 3 residues outside the read, so it is completed with the germline J gene. J is TRBJ2-3 and V is TRBV20-1; 12 bases are shared with TRBD2. CDR1 and CDR2 from the germline V gene are DFQATT and SNEGSKA (reference sequence). The CDR3 covers 16 residues. V dropped 1 base and J dropped 0; count of bases not matched to a gene: 2. The CDR3 DNA, read in part, is TGCAGTGCTAGAGGTGGGACTAGCGGGAGCACAGATACG. Translated: CSARGGTSGSTDT. From start to end, the CDR3 is CSARGGTSGSTDTQYF.

Note on this clone: The CDR3 end lies 3 residues beyond the end of the read and is filled in from the germline J gene. This chain joins TRBV5-1 and TRBJ1-2, with 7 bases matching TRBD1. Per germline, CDR1 SGHRS and CDR2 YFSETQ. Germline trimming cut 0 bases from V and 4 bases from J; bases unmatched to any gene: 6. The CDR3 runs 15 residues. CDR3 bases read: TGCGCCAGCAGCTTGGGGGACAGCCAGTTCTATGGC. Amino acid sequence: CASSLGDSQFYG. The full CDR3 protein reads CASSLGDSQFYGYTF.

This clone was detected only a few times. The missing CDR3 end, 3 residues past where the read stops, is filled in from the germline J gene. The V call is TRBV7-9, the J call TRBJ2-7; D possibly corresponds to TRBD1 (5 bases). Germline CDR1 reads SEHNR; CDR2 reads FQNEAQ (reference sequence). V was trimmed by 4 bases and J by 2 bases, leaving 12 bases between them. This CDR3 is 14 amino acids long. The CDR3 is CASSWSKGPYEQYF. Incomplete CDR3 DNA: TGTGCCAGCAGCTGGAGCAAGGGGCCCTACGAG.

By share, this clone ranks as medium-sized (0.01 to 0.1%). From the germline J gene comes the end of the CDR3, since the read stops 3 residues before it. This chain connects TRBV29-1 to TRBJ2-3; TRBD2 agrees at 8 bases. The CDR3 totals 15 residues. CDR1 and CDR2 from the germline V gene are SQVTM and ANQGSEA. J gave up 5 bases and V 6 bases, and 13 bases lay outside the gene matches. Incomplete CDR3 DNA: TGCAGCGTGGACCGGCCGGGGGGGCAAGGAGATACG. Amino acid sequence: CSVDRPGGQGDT. The whole CDR3 protein is CSVDRPGGQGDTQYF.

This clone has at least ten counts. The sequenced fragment ends 3 residues before the CDR3 boundary, so the rest is inferred from the germline J gene. The chain links TRBV29-1 to TRBJ1-2; maybe TRBD1 (5 bases). CDR3 length: 11 residues. Germline CDR1 is SQVTM and CDR2 is ANQGSEA. The sequenced CDR3 bases are TGCAGCGTTGGGGGGGGTTGGGGC. It encodes CSVGGGWG. The complete CDR3 protein is CSVGGGWGYTF.

This clone appeared many times. The CDR3 end falls 3 residues outside the read, so it is completed with the germline J gene. J is TRBJ2-1 and V is TRBV19; TRBD2 matches 12 bases. This CDR3 has 16 amino acids. The ends lost 3 bases at V and 7 bases at J; junction bases unmatched: 7. Germline V gene data show CDR1 as LNHDA and CDR2 as SQIVND (reference sequence). Partial CDR3 DNA: TGTGCCAGTAGTATGACTAGCGGGGGTCCTCGGAATGAG. Translation gives CASSMTSGGPRNE. The full CDR3 protein reads CASSMTSGGPRNEQFF.

Many counts were recorded for this clone. The CDR3 spells CASSERPQGLGEKLFF. The CDR3 bases that were read are TGTGCCAGCAGTGAAAGGCCGCAGGGACTTGGTGAAAAA. The chain has TRBV6-1 and TRBJ1-4, with D maybe TRBD1 (5 bases). The observed sequence ends 3 residues before the CDR3 terminus, with the missing tail filled in from the germline J gene. CDR1 MNHNS and CDR2 SASEGT come from the germline V gene. The CDR3 has 16 residues. Trimming removed 2 bases at V and 7 bases at J, with 17 bases between.

This clone is medium-sized by share. Coverage ceases 3 residues before the CDR3 finishes, and the germline J gene fills in the end. The genes are TRBV5-1 and TRBJ2-2, with TRBD1 as a possible D gene (6 bases). CDR1 and CDR2 (germline): SGHRS, YFSETQ. The germline V and J ends were trimmed by 0 bases and 1 base, with 10 bases remaining between them. CDR3 size: 16 residues. CDR3 sequence reads: CASSLGGTMNTGELFF. Partial CDR3 DNA: TGCGCCAGCAGCTTGGGGGGGACAATGAACACCGGGGAG.

This clone occurred many times. With the read ending 3 residues before the CDR3 end, the germline J gene is used to fill in that end. The chain employs TRBV9 and TRBJ2-7, with 7 bases that match TRBD1. J was trimmed by 2 bases and V by 5 bases; bases with no gene match: 7. Germline CDR1 SGDLS, CDR2 YYNGEE. The CDR3 is 14 residues long. The CDR3 DNA, read in part, is TGTGCCAGCAGTATCGGGACAGAGACCTACGAG. It specifies CASSIGTETYE. The CDR3 as a whole reads CASSIGTETYEQYF.

This clone was observed a handful of times. The CDR3 end is not reached by the read, which stops 3 residues before it; the germline J gene fills it in. V gene TRBV10-2 combines with J gene TRBJ2-5; 9 nucleotides agree with TRBD2. The germline CDR1 and CDR2 sequences are WSHSY and SAAADI. This CDR3 has 17 residues. With 5 bases clipped from V and 1 base from J, the junction kept 11 bases outside the gene matches. Incomplete CDR3 DNA: TGCGCCAGCAGTCACTTATTTAGCGGGGGAATCCAAGAGACC. It translates to CASSHLFSGGIQET. The CDR3 in full is CASSHLFSGGIQETQYF.

This clone was detected many times. With the read ending 3 residues before the CDR3 end, the germline J gene is used to fill in that end. V and J are TRBV5-1 and TRBJ2-3; no definite D call. Germline-derived CDR1 and CDR2 are SGHRS and YFSETQ. This CDR3 is 17 amino acids long. Trimming cost V 0 bases and J 0 bases, with 14 bases left between them. Incomplete CDR3 DNA: TGCGCCAGCAGCTTGGCGCTTCAAGCGCCCAGCACAGATACG. Translation gives CASSLALQAPSTDT. From start to end, the CDR3 is CASSLALQAPSTDTQYF.

This clone was observed many times. The CDR3 here is CASSLGAGSYNEQFF. CDR3 DNA (partial): TGTGCCAGCAGCTTGGGGGCGGGTTCCTACAATGAG. This sequence joins TRBV5-4 and TRBJ2-1; weak D call: TRBD2 (5 bases). The read terminates 3 residues ahead of where the CDR3 ends, so the germline J gene completes it. Germline CDR1 is SGHNT and CDR2 is YYREEE (reference sequence). The CDR3 length is 15 residues. The V gene lost 0 bases and the J gene lost 1 base, with 8 bases spanning the gap. Using reference TRBV5-4 and TRBJ2-1 for the parts outside the CDR3, the full variable domain is ETGVTQSPTHLIKTRGQQVTLRCSSQSGHNTVSWYQQALGQGPQFIFQYYREEENGRGNFPPRFSGLQFPNYSSELNVNALELDDSALYLCASSLGAGSYNEQFFGPGTRLTVL.

This clone showed up many times. Read sequence stops 3 residues before the CDR3 end, and the germline J gene provides the missing end. The chain employs TRBV2 and TRBJ2-7, with TRBD2 identical over 11 bases. Looked up from germline, CDR1 is SNHLY and CDR2 is FYNNEI. V trimming: 5 bases; J trimming: 5 bases; junction bases outside the gene matches: 8. The CDR3 is made up of 15 amino acids. The CDR3 is CASSFYSGGGDEQYF. The covered CDR3 bases are TGTGCCAGCAGTTTCTATAGCGGGGGGGGCGACGAG.

This clone was seen repeatedly, ten times or more. The CDR3 end falls 3 residues outside the read, so it is completed with the germline J gene. This rearrangement joins TRBV20-1 to TRBJ2-4; weak D call: TRBD1 (5 bases). V was clipped by 0 bases and J by 0 bases, with 12 bases between them. Germline CDR1 and CDR2: DFQATT and SNEGSKA (reference sequence). The CDR3 extends over 16 amino acids. CDR3 loop: CSARDLTGLAKNIQYF. The sequenced CDR3 bases are TGCAGTGCTAGAGACCTAACAGGTTTAGCCAAAAACATT.